This T cell receptor beta chain was observed in a study of blood T cell repertoires in COVID-19. Study context: Both acute and convalescent COVID-19 samples were obtained from the United States, Italy and Spain. T cells, B-cell-depleted T cells, or PBMCs supplied cDNA or gDNA.

Per the study methods: Nucleated cell counts were estimated from reference gene primer amplification. Measured with immunoSEQ multiplex PCR; TCRdb has only the in-frame clones, and not every one. The V and J calls and the clone size are those of that table, but D and trimming were determined from the DNA. The top ten clones hold 9.5% to 13% of a sample with over 100,000 clones, 85% of them seen once. The CDR3 extends over 16 amino acids. Trimming took off 0 bases at V and 4 bases at J, with 13 bases between the two ends. Germline V gene lookup returns CDR1 LGHDT and CDR2 YNNKEL (reference sequence). Sequenced sample: peripheral blood. This clonotype originated in an elderly man with acute or convalescent COVID-19. The chain employs TRBV3-1 (or the pseudogene TRBV3-2) and TRBJ2-1; D perhaps matches TRBD2 (6 bases). The CDR3 sequence is CASSQDYSGYYNEQFF. In DNA form, the CDR3 reads TGTGCCAGCAGCCAAGATTACAGCGGGTATTACAATGAGCAGTTCTTC.